What follows are 21 T cell receptor beta chains derived from one specimen sequenced in a study of control samples from healthy donors and cancer patients (dated by TCRdb to 2020 to 2021). Receptor amplification or capture employed the immunoSEQ multiplex PCR assay. Entries here come from immuneACCESS through TCRdb and include only in-frame sequences with V and J called. Some clones fail to appear in such tables; in the studies checked, an unresolved V gene covers under half of the shortfall, and the cause of the remainder is unknown. The sample includes about 83,000 clones, with 91% observed a single time. 15% to 19% of the sample rests with the top ten. The material sequenced was blood. The receptors were sampled from a man younger than 45 in good health.

The chain has TRBV6-5 and TRBJ2-3; D is tentatively TRBD1 or TRBD2 (5 bases each). Trimming took off 6 bases at V and 1 base at J, with 11 bases between the two ends. Germline assignment: CDR1 MNHEY and CDR2 SVGAGI. The CDR3 contains 14 residues. The DNA of the CDR3 is TGTGCCAGCAGCAGGAGGACACGCACAGATACGCAGTATTTT. Translating gives CASSRRTRTDTQYF.

The V and J genes are TRBV5-8 and TRBJ2-2; D is unresolved. The V gene lost 1 base and the J gene lost 0 bases, with 10 bases spanning the gap. Germline V gene sequence: CDR1 SGHTS, CDR2 YDEGEE. This CDR3 contains 16 residues. CDR3 sequence reads: CASSLTVGTNTGELFF. The CDR3 nucleotides read TGTGCCAGCAGCTTGACAGTGGGGACGAACACCGGGGAGCTGTTTTTT.

V usage is TRBV30 and J usage is TRBJ2-1, with 12 positions matching TRBD2. The CDR3 contains 15 residues. V lost 5 bases, J lost 6 bases, and 8 bases stayed unmatched. The germline gives CDR1 GTSNPN, CDR2 SVGIG (reference sequence). The CDR3 region has the DNA TGTGCCTGGGTTAAAACTAGCGGGGGGTTCAATGAGCAGTTCTTC. Its translation: CAWVKTSGGFNEQFF.

The chain is built from TRBV7-8 and TRBJ1-6; 8 bases line up with TRBD1. This CDR3 comprises 15 residues. The germline CDR1 and CDR2 sequences are SGHVS and FQNEAQ. J was trimmed by 5 bases and V by 9 bases; bases with no gene match: 9. The CDR3, as DNA: TGTGCCAGTACGAGGACAGGGAAGGATAATTCACCCCTCCACTTT. Protein: CASTRTGKDNSPLHF.

The chain combines TRBV18 with TRBJ2-3; 9 bases map to TRBD2. The CDR3 is made up of 15 amino acids. Germline V gene data show CDR1 as KGHSH and CDR2 as LQKENI. V lost 4 bases, J lost 4 bases, and 6 bases stayed unmatched. The CDR3: CASSRRRLAADTQYF. As DNA, the CDR3 is TGTGCCAGCTCACGTCGGAGACTAGCGGCAGATACGCAGTATTTT.

The chain employs TRBV7-2 and TRBJ1-4; no definite D call. The CDR3 length is 13 residues. The germline V gene has CDR1 SGHTA and CDR2 FQGNSA. With 2 bases removed from V and 8 bases from J, the gap between germline ends came to 9 bases. The CDR3 reads CASSLRREEKLFF. The CDR3 DNA follows: TGTGCCAGCAGCTTAAGGAGAGAAGAAAAACTGTTTTTT.

This chain joins TRBV15 and TRBJ1-1, with no clear D. V lost 5 bases, J lost 1 base, and 11 bases lay in between. The germline V gene has CDR1 LNHNV and CDR2 YYDKDF (reference sequence). CDR3 length: 14 amino acids. CDR3 in amino acids: CATSYYLGNTEAFF. CDR3 sequence (DNA): TGTGCCACCAGCTACTACCTGGGGAACACTGAAGCTTTCTTT.

About this clone itself: The sample has other DNA sequences that encode this CDR3 too. The genes are TRBV11-2 and TRBJ1-1; a weak D match, TRBD1 (5 bases). The CDR3 has 14 residues. V lost 1 base, J lost 5 bases, and 11 bases lay in between. Per germline, CDR1 SGHAT and CDR2 FQNNGV. The CDR3 coding sequence is TGTGCCAGCAGCTTAGTGGGGGGTGGGACTGAAGCTTTCTTT. It encodes CASSLVGGGTEAFF.

The genes are TRBV18 and TRBJ2-3; TRBD1 matches at 12 bases. Per the germline V gene, CDR1 is KGHSH and CDR2 is LQKENI. CDR3 length: 15 amino acids. The trim removed 3 bases at V and 8 bases at J, leaving 6 bases unmatched. The DNA for the CDR3 is TGTGCCAGCTCACCGGGACAGGGGGCGGTCGGTACGCAGTATTTT. Amino acid sequence: CASSPGQGAVGTQYF.

As DNA, the CDR3 is TGTGCCTGGAGTGCGGTAGGAGCTGGCTACACCTTC. Its translation: CAWSAVGAGYTF. The chain employs TRBV30 and TRBJ1-2; D call uncertain. This CDR3 spans 12 amino acids. The ends were cut back, 1 base at V and 7 bases at J, with 10 bases in the middle. From germline, CDR1 is GTSNPN and CDR2 SVGIG (reference sequence).

The chain carries TRBV5-4 and TRBJ1-4, with 7 bases that match TRBD1. CDR3 size: 17 residues. CDR1 SGHNT and CDR2 YYREEE come from the germline V gene (reference sequence). V trimming: 2 bases; J trimming: 0 bases; junction bases outside the gene matches: 7. The DNA of the CDR3 is TGTGCCAGCAGCTTCCGACAGGGAACCGCAACTAATGAAAAACTGTTTTTT. It translates to CASSFRQGTATNEKLFF.

V gene TRBV18 combines with J gene TRBJ1-2; D is undetermined. V was shortened by 5 bases and J by 8 bases, with 18 bases between the two germline ends. The CDR3 has 14 residues. The V gene's germline CDR1 is KGHSH and CDR2 LQKENI. CDR3 sequence (DNA): TGTGCCAGCTCATCGTCACACCAGGATAAGGGCTACACCTTC. This codes for CASSSSHQDKGYTF.

V usage is TRBV4-1 and J usage is TRBJ1-5; 7 bases match TRBD1. There are 17 residues in the CDR3. Germline trimming cut 1 base from V and 4 bases from J; bases unmatched to any gene: 10. CDR1 and CDR2 from the germline V gene are MGHRA and YSYEKL. CDR3 in amino acids: CASSQGARGAANQPQHF. For the CDR3, the DNA is TGCGCCAGCAGCCAAGGGGCCAGGGGGGCGGCTAATCAGCCCCAGCATTTT.

The J gene is TRBJ1-4, the V gene TRBV12-3 or TRBV12-4, with D hard to call. The CDR3 is 12 residues long. With 3 bases removed from V and 9 bases from J, the gap between germline ends came to 8 bases. CDR3 coding DNA: TGTGCCAGCAGTTTTGGCTCTCAAAAACTGTTTTTT. This translates into CASSFGSQKLFF.

V gene TRBV10-1 combines with J gene TRBJ1-1; D possibly corresponds to TRBD1 (6 bases). This CDR3 has 14 residues. The V end was cut by 6 bases, the J end by 0 bases, with 11 bases between. CDR1 is WNHNN and CDR2 is SYGVQD in the germline V gene (reference sequence). The CDR3 reads CASSPDRVNTEAFF. The CDR3, as DNA: TGCGCCAGCAGCCCGGACAGAGTGAACACTGAAGCTTTCTTT.

The genes are TRBV15 and TRBJ1-2, with 9 nucleotides matching TRBD1. This CDR3 region has 16 residues. Germline CDR1 is LNHNV and CDR2 is YYDKDF (reference sequence). V was pared by 0 bases and J by 6 bases, with 8 bases of the junction left unmatched. CDR3 in amino acids: CATSREGGQGRNGYTF. CDR3 in DNA: TGTGCCACCAGCAGAGAGGGGGGACAGGGAAGGAATGGCTACACCTTC.

The chain carries TRBV7-2 and TRBJ2-7, with D unresolved. The CDR3 loop spans 15 amino acids. Germline V gives CDR1 SGHTA, CDR2 FQGNSA. V lost 1 base to trimming and J lost 3 bases, with 13 bases between them. Here the CDR3 reads CASSLVGAPIYEQYF. The CDR3 DNA reads TGTGCCAGCAGCTTAGTGGGCGCACCGATCTACGAGCAGTACTTC. Together with reference TRBV7-2 and TRBJ2-7, the CDR3 gives the full variable domain: GAGVSQSPSNKVTEKGKDVELRCDPISGHTALYWYRQSLGQGLEFLIYFQGNSAPDKSGLPSDRFSAERTGGSVSTLTIQRTQQEDSAVYLCASSLVGAPIYEQYFGPGTRLTVT.

This clone showed up just once. CDR3 amino acids: CASSPGGGTGNTIYF. DNA of the CDR3: TGTGCCAGCAGCCCCGGGGGCGGGACTGGAAACACCATATATTTT. The chain couples TRBV6-5 to TRBJ1-3; D is possibly TRBD1 (6 bases). V shed 6 bases and J shed 2 bases, with 14 bases lying between them. The CDR3 runs to 15 residues. The germline CDR1 and CDR2 sequences are MNHEY and SVGAGI.

V and J are TRBV6-5 and TRBJ1-1; D might be TRBD1 (6 bases). Looked up from germline, CDR1 is MNHEY and CDR2 is SVGAGI. The CDR3 spans 14 residues. Trimming stripped 2 bases from V and 11 bases from J, with 18 bases between. The DNA for the CDR3 is TGTGCCAGCAGTTACCTCGGTATTCAGGGGACCGCTTTCTTT. The encoded protein is CASSYLGIQGTAFF.

The chain has TRBV15 and TRBJ1-3; maybe TRBD1 (5 bases). The germline CDR1 and CDR2 sequences are LNHNV and YYDKDF (reference sequence). Trimming cost V 6 bases and J 0 bases, with 15 bases left between them. The CDR3 runs 16 residues. CDR3 coding DNA: TGTGCCACCAGTACCGGGACGGGGTACTCTGGAAACACCATATATTTT. It specifies CATSTGTGYSGNTIYF.

The chain carries TRBV3-1 (or the pseudogene TRBV3-2) and TRBJ2-3; unclear D gene. The length of the CDR3 is 13 residues. The V and J ends lost 7 bases and 1 base respectively, with 9 bases between them. CDR1 and CDR2 from the germline V gene are LGHDT and YNNKEL (reference sequence). This CDR3 is CASNFQGTDTQYF. CDR3 nucleotide sequence: TGTGCCAGCAACTTCCAAGGCACAGATACGCAGTATTTT.